The rows below give T cell receptor beta chains drawn from one sample of a study of beta chain features in type 1 diabetes. The method was immunoSEQ multiplex PCR; TCRdb's version includes in-frame clones alone and lacks a portion of them. Among tens of thousands of clones listed, 49% were seen once. The specimen sequenced was central memory CD4+ T cells from blood. The receptors stem from a man aged 25 to 40 with type 1 diabetes. Each CDR3 is given with its conserved first and last residue. The D gene is left open where the match is weak. The listing skips clone size in some rows; elsewhere it reads once, few, many or a size class.

clone_size,d_call,v_call,j_call,cdr3_nt,cdr3_aa
few,.,TRBV29-1,TRBJ2-5,TGCAGCGTTGTCGACCAAGAGACCCAGTACTTC,CSVVDQETQYF
.,.,TRBV2,TRBJ2-3,TGTGCCAGCAGTGTTTTAGGGGTGGATACGCAGTATTTT,CASSVLGVDTQYF
.,.,TRBV4-1,TRBJ1-5,TGCGCCAGCAGCCAAGGCCAAATTGGGCGTAGCAATCAGCCCCAGCATTTT,CASSQGQIGRSNQPQHF
.,TRBD1,TRBV5-1,TRBJ1-1,TGCGCCAGCACCCTTGGCAGGGGGCCCACTGAAGCTTTCTTT,CASTLGRGPTEAFF
.,TRBD1,TRBV29-1,TRBJ1-2,TGCAGCGTTGGTCGTCAGGGGGACCGGCTCGGTGGCTACACCTTC,CSVGRQGDRLGGYTF
.,TRBD1,TRBV10-3,TRBJ2-7,TGTGCCATCAGGAAGGGACAGAACTCCTACGAGCAGTACTTC,CAIRKGQNSYEQYF
few,.,TRBV5-1,TRBJ1-4,TGCGCCAGCAGCTTGACAGGGTCAACTAATGAAAAACTGTTTTTT,CASSLTGSTNEKLFF
.,.,TRBV30,TRBJ2-7,TGTGCCTGGAGTGTAAAGGGACTTGGGGCCCGCGAGCAGTACTTC,CAWSVKGLGAREQYF
.,TRBD1,TRBV10-3,TRBJ1-1,TGTGCCATCAGAAAACAGGGGGAATGGACTGAAGCTTTCTTT,CAIRKQGEWTEAFF
.,TRBD1,TRBV6-5,TRBJ1-4,TGTGCCAGCAGAGGACAGGGTTCAAATGAAAAACTGTTTTTT,CASRGQGSNEKLFF
.,.,TRBV7-2,TRBJ2-7,TGTGCCAGCAGCGCGACCGGGACTGGAATCTACGAGCAGTACTTC,CASSATGTGIYEQYF
.,.,TRBV10-3,TRBJ2-5,TGTGCCATCAGCGGGGGAGAAGAGACCCAGTACTTC,CAISGGEETQYF
.,.,TRBV5-6,TRBJ2-7,TGTGCCAGCAGCTTGGAGGGGGAGTCCTACGAGCAGTACTTC,CASSLEGESYEQYF
few,.,TRBV7-9,TRBJ1-5,TGTGCCAGCAGCTTAGGCGGGCGCAATCAGCCCCAGCATTTT,CASSLGGRNQPQHF
.,.,TRBV7-9,TRBJ1-2,TGTGCCAGCAGCTTAAACCCGAAGGGGAACTATGGCTACACCTTC,CASSLNPKGNYGYTF
.,.,TRBV6-1,TRBJ1-4,TGTGCCAGCAGTGAAAGGTCAGACAGAGCGAATGAAAAACTGTTTTTT,CASSERSDRANEKLFF
.,TRBD1,TRBV5-1,TRBJ1-1,TGCGCCAGCAGCTTGGAAACAGGGGCGTTGGGCACTGAAGCTTTCTTT,CASSLETGALGTEAFF
few,.,TRBV7-2,TRBJ2-5,TGTGCCAGCAGCTTAGTCCTAGCGCGCCAAGAGACCCAGTACTTC,CASSLVLARQETQYF
few,.,TRBV14,TRBJ1-1,TGTGCCAGCAGCGTCAACAGGGAGAAGGGGGCTTTCTTT,CASSVNREKGAFF